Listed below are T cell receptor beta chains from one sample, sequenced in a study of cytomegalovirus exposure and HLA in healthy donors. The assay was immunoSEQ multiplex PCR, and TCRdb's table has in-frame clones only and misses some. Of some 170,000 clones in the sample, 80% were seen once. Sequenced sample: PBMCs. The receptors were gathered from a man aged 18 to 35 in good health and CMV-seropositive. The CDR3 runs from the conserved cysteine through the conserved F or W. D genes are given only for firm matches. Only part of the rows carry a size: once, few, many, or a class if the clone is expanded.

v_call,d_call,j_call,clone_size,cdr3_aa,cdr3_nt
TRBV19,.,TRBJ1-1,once,CASSIRQGGTGAFF,TGTGCCAGTAGTATTAGGCAGGGAGGCACTGGAGCTTTCTTT
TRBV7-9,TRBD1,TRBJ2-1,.,CSSSSAGTDYNEQFF,TGTTCCAGCAGCTCAGCCGGGACAGATTACAATGAGCAGTTCTTC
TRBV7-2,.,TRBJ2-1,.,CASSAQAGSSYNEQFF,TGTGCCAGCAGCGCCCAAGCGGGTAGCTCCTACAATGAGCAGTTCTTC
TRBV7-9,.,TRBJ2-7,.,CASSLVTYEQYF,TGTGCCAGCAGCTTAGTTACCTACGAGCAGTACTTC
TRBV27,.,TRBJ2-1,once,CASSTGEMRRFF,TGTGCCAGCAGTACCGGCGAGATGAGGAGGTTCTTC
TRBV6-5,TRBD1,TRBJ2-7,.,CASRGGWSYEQYF,TGTGCCAGTCGAGGGGGCTGGTCCTACGAGCAGTACTTC
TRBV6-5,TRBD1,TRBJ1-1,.,CASSSGQFMNTEAFF,TGTGCCAGCAGTTCGGGACAGTTCATGAACACTGAAGCTTTCTTT
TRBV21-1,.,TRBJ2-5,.,CASSKVGERGGKETQYF,TGTGCCAGCAGCAAAGTTGGGGAGCGGGGGGGCAAGGAGACCCAGTACTTC
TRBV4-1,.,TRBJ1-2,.,CASSQDAGGRSGYTF,TGCGCCAGCAGCCAAGATGCGGGGGGAAGATCAGGCTACACCTTC
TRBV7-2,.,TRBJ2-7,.,CASSSPERSYEQYF,TGTGCCAGCAGCTCACCGGAACGGAGCTACGAGCAGTACTTC
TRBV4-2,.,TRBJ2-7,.,CASSQEDFQPYEQYF,TGTGCCAGCAGCCAAGAAGATTTTCAACCCTACGAGCAGTACTTC
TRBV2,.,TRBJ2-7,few,CASRGWGGEGEQYF,TGTGCCAGCAGGGGCTGGGGAGGTGAGGGCGAGCAGTACTTC
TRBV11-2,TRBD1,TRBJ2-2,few,CASSLQPGQGAGELFF,TGTGCCAGCAGCTTGCAACCGGGACAGGGGGCCGGGGAGCTGTTTTTT
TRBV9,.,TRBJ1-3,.,CASSVEGKGTHSGNTIYF,TGTGCCAGCAGCGTAGAGGGGAAGGGGACTCACTCTGGAAACACCATATATTTT
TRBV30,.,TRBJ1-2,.,CAWTVEGSYGYTF,TGTGCCTGGACGGTCGAAGGGAGCTATGGCTACACCTTC
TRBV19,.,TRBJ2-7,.,CASSIGGQGNYEQYF,TGTGCCAGTAGTATAGGGGGGCAGGGGAATTACGAGCAGTACTTC
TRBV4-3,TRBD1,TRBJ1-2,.,CASSQDYTGQVYGYTF,TGCGCCAGCAGCCAAGATTATACGGGACAGGTCTACGGCTACACCTTC
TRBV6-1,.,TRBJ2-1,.,CASSENGGIYNEQFF,TGTGCCAGCAGTGAAAACGGCGGCATATACAATGAGCAGTTCTTC
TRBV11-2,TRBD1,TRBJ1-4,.,CASSFTGEEKLFF,TGTGCCAGCAGCTTCACAGGGGAGGAAAAACTGTTTTTT
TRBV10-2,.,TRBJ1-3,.,CASKSDRNSGNTIYF,TGCGCCAGCAAATCAGACAGGAACTCTGGAAACACCATATATTTT
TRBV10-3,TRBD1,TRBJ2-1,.,CAISELDRAFNEQFF,TGTGCCATCAGTGAGCTTGACAGGGCGTTTAATGAGCAGTTCTTC
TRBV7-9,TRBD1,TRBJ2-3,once,CASSGRQGSTDTQYF,TGTGCCAGCAGCGGACGACAGGGAAGCACAGATACGCAGTATTTT
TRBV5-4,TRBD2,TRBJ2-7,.,CASSDPTGGSSYEQYF,TGTGCCAGCAGCGACCCGACGGGGGGGTCTTCCTACGAGCAGTACTTC
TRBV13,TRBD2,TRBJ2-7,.,CASSSEGRGAYEQYF,TGTGCCAGCAGCTCAGAGGGGCGGGGGGCCTACGAGCAGTACTTC
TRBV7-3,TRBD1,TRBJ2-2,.,CASSSQGVANTGELFF,TGTGCCAGCTCGTCACAGGGGGTCGCGAACACCGGGGAGCTGTTTTTT
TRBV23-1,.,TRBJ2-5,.,CASSQSTPAGGLQETQYF,TGCGCCAGCAGTCAGTCAACCCCCGCCGGAGGGCTACAAGAGACCCAGTACTTC
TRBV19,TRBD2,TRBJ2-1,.,CASSEGLAGVRYNEQFF,TGTGCCAGTAGTGAGGGACTAGCGGGAGTAAGGTACAATGAGCAGTTCTTC
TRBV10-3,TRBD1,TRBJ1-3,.,CAISELDRGGNTIYF,TGTGCCATCAGTGAGCTCGACAGGGGCGGAAACACCATATATTTT
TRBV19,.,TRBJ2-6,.,CASSNRDWHSGANVLTF,TGTGCCAGTAGTAACCGGGACTGGCACTCTGGGGCCAACGTCCTGACTTTC
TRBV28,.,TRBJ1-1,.,CASRGYRGMTEAFF,TGTGCCAGCAGGGGGTATAGGGGGATGACTGAAGCTTTCTTT
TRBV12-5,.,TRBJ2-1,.,CASGLVSPPVQFF,TGTGCTAGTGGTTTGGTAAGCCCACCGGTGCAGTTCTTC
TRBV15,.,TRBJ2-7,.,CATSKTGHSYEQYF,TGTGCCACCAGCAAAACAGGTCACTCCTACGAGCAGTACTTC
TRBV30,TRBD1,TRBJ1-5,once,CAWSPAPGQGFDPQHF,TGTGCCTGGAGTCCAGCCCCGGGACAGGGATTCGATCCCCAGCATTTT
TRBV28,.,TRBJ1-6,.,CASTPGSVPGGRSPLHF,TGTGCCAGTACCCCCGGGTCTGTCCCCGGAGGACGTTCACCCCTCCACTTT
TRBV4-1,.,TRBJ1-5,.,CASSLGRRGIEQPQHF,TGCGCCAGCAGCCTTGGGAGGCGGGGAATAGAGCAGCCCCAGCATTTT
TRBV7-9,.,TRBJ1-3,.,CASSLRQGPGENTIYF,TGTGCCAGCAGCTTAAGGCAGGGGCCAGGGGAAAACACCATATATTTT
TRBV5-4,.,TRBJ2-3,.,CASSLQGPTDTQYF,TGTGCCAGCAGCTTGCAGGGGCCCACAGATACGCAGTATTTT
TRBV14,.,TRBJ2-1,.,CASSQARLGEQFF,TGTGCCAGCAGCCAAGCCCGACTAGGTGAGCAGTTCTTC
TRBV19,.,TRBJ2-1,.,CASSIGDSGHNEQFF,TGTGCCAGTAGTATAGGGGACTCGGGCCACAATGAGCAGTTCTTC
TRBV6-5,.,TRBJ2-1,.,CATTRSLSSGNEQFF,TGTGCCACTACGAGGAGCCTCTCCTCGGGGAATGAGCAGTTCTTC
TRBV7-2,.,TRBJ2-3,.,CASSPREGGTDTQYF,TGTGCCAGCAGCCCCCGAGAAGGAGGCACAGATACGCAGTATTTT
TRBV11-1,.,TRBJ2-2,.,CASSHMTENTGELFF,TGTGCCAGCAGCCACATGACAGAGAACACCGGGGAGCTGTTTTTT
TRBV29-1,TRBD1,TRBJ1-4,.,CAGGRDAGDEKLFF,TGCGCAGGGGGACGGGATGCAGGAGATGAAAAACTGTTTTTT
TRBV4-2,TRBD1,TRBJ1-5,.,CASSQDRDGGQPQHF,TGTGCCAGCAGCCAGGACAGGGACGGCGGTCAGCCCCAGCATTTT
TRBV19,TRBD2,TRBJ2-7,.,CASSSGTSGYEQYF,TGTGCCAGTAGTAGCGGGACTAGCGGCTACGAGCAGTACTTC
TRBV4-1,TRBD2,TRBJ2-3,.,CASSSGRGNRISTDTQYF,TGCGCCAGCAGCTCCGGGCGGGGGAACAGAATAAGCACAGATACGCAGTATTTT